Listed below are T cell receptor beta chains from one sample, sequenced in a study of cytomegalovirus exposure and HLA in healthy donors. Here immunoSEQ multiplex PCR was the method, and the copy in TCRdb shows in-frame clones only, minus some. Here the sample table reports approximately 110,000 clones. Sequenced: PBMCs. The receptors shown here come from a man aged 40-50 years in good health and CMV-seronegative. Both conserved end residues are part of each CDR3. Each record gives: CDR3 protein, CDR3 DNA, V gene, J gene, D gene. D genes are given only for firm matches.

CDR3 protein: CASSLEGQGESDTQYF
CDR3 DNA: TGCGCCAGCAGCTTGGAGGGACAGGGAGAATCGGATACGCAGTATTTT
V gene: TRBV5-1
J gene: TRBJ2-3
D gene: TRBD1

CDR3 protein: CASSLTLGGSYEQYF
CDR3 DNA: TGCGCCAGCAGCTTGACCCTCGGGGGGAGCTACGAGCAGTACTTC
V gene: TRBV5-1
J gene: TRBJ2-7
D gene: TRBD2

CDR3 protein: CASAQNRATTIYF
CDR3 DNA: TGTGCCAGCGCCCAGAACAGGGCAACTACCATATATTTT
V gene: TRBV28
J gene: TRBJ1-3
D gene: NA

CDR3 protein: CASSWQGETEAFF
CDR3 DNA: TGCGCCAGCAGCTGGCAGGGGGAGACTGAAGCTTTCTTT
V gene: TRBV5-1
J gene: TRBJ1-1
D gene: TRBD1

CDR3 protein: CASSLGMGKSSTDTQYF
CDR3 DNA: TGCGCCAGCAGCTTGGGAATGGGCAAATCTAGCACAGATACGCAGTATTTT
V gene: TRBV5-1
J gene: TRBJ2-3
D gene: NA

CDR3 protein: CASSTRVGTEAFF
CDR3 DNA: TGTGCCAGCAGTACTAGGGTGGGCACTGAAGCTTTCTTT
V gene: TRBV6-1
J gene: TRBJ1-1
D gene: NA

CDR3 protein: CASTEAGGGSGANVLTF
CDR3 DNA: TGTGCCAGCACCGAGGCGGGAGGGGGGTCTGGGGCCAACGTCCTGACTTTC
V gene: TRBV7-9
J gene: TRBJ2-6
D gene: TRBD2

CDR3 protein: CASSPLVGGENTEAFF
CDR3 DNA: TGCGCCAGCAGCCCCCTCGTCGGAGGCGAGAACACTGAAGCTTTCTTT
V gene: TRBV5-1
J gene: TRBJ1-1
D gene: NA

CDR3 protein: CASSLHLRGERVSYEQYF
CDR3 DNA: TGTGCCAGCAGCTTACACCTTCGGGGTGAGCGGGTCTCCTACGAGCAGTACTTC
V gene: TRBV7-3
J gene: TRBJ2-7
D gene: NA

CDR3 protein: CASSSTGRRENTGELFF
CDR3 DNA: TGTGCCAGCAGCTCAACGGGTCGCCGGGAAAACACCGGGGAGCTGTTTTTT
V gene: TRBV5-6
J gene: TRBJ2-2
D gene: NA

CDR3 protein: CASSRGQMNTEAFF
CDR3 DNA: TGTGCCAGCAGTCGTGGACAGATGAACACTGAAGCTTTCTTT
V gene: TRBV11-3
J gene: TRBJ1-1
D gene: NA

CDR3 protein: CASSKQWPGGYTF
CDR3 DNA: TGTGCCAGCAGTAAACAGTGGCCGGGGGGCTACACCTTC
V gene: TRBV27
J gene: TRBJ1-2
D gene: NA

CDR3 protein: CAISGRGGGDYEQYF
CDR3 DNA: TGTGCCATCAGTGGCCGGGGAGGAGGGGACTACGAGCAGTACTTC
V gene: TRBV10-3
J gene: TRBJ2-7
D gene: NA

CDR3 protein: CASSLLGGRATEQFF
CDR3 DNA: TGTGCCAGCAGCTTACTGGGCGGGAGGGCCACTGAGCAGTTCTTC
V gene: TRBV7-2
J gene: TRBJ2-1
D gene: TRBD2

CDR3 protein: CASSISPTSGRTSTDTQYF
CDR3 DNA: TGTGCCAGCAGCATATCCCCGACTAGCGGGAGGACTAGCACAGATACGCAGTATTTT
V gene: TRBV7-3
J gene: TRBJ2-3
D gene: TRBD2

CDR3 protein: CASSGTSGNEQYF
CDR3 DNA: TGTGCCAGCAGCGGTACTAGCGGGAACGAGCAGTACTTC
V gene: TRBV9
J gene: TRBJ2-7
D gene: TRBD2

CDR3 protein: CASSLGEGIYEQYF
CDR3 DNA: TGTGCCAGCAGCTTAGGAGAGGGAATCTACGAGCAGTACTTC
V gene: TRBV7-8
J gene: TRBJ2-7
D gene: NA

CDR3 protein: CASSQPPGLAVINEQFF
CDR3 DNA: TGCGCCAGCAGCCAACCCCCGGGACTAGCGGTAATCAATGAGCAGTTCTTC
V gene: TRBV4-1
J gene: TRBJ2-1
D gene: TRBD2

CDR3 protein: CASSPPRQGFEYF
CDR3 DNA: TGTGCCAGCAGTCCCCCACGCCAGGGGTTTGAGTACTTC
V gene: TRBV28
J gene: TRBJ2-7
D gene: NA

CDR3 protein: CASSLPLRLAGRSREQFF
CDR3 DNA: TGTGCCAGCAGCTTACCCCTCCGACTAGCGGGAAGGTCCCGGGAGCAGTTCTTC
V gene: TRBV7-8
J gene: TRBJ2-1
D gene: TRBD2

CDR3 protein: CATRQPSIAKNIQYF
CDR3 DNA: TGTGCCACCCGACAACCATCAATAGCCAAAAACATTCAGTACTTC
V gene: TRBV28
J gene: TRBJ2-4
D gene: NA